Presented here are 28 T cell receptor beta chains from one specimen sequenced in a study of tumor-infiltrating lymphocytes in primary liver carcinoma. Co-extracted RNA and DNA came from around 18-30 mg of unsorted bulk tissue. Researchers generated TCR beta cDNA from approximately 520 ng of total RNA, relying on a constant-region primer. Nested multiplex PCR, run for three rounds with slightly modified ARM-PCR, yielded TCR beta libraries. The first two PCR rounds, roughly 11 cycles each, used TRBV1-TRBV30 forward primers and a C-beta reverse primer. In TCRdb, the multiplex PCR reads were re-called with MiXCR into one record per CDR3 protein. The table lists tens of thousands of distinct CDR3 sequences, approximately 79% of them singletons. What was sequenced was liver tumor tissue from sampling region 1. The sample's subset: tumor region T1, superior pole. The receptors here all came from a woman in her 30s with primary liver carcinoma and hepatitis B virus infection.

In the case of this clonotype: The missing conserved phenylalanine or tryptophan at the end of this CDR3 makes a read error likely. The gene calls are TRBV24-1 and TRBJ1-2; possibly TRBD1 for D (5 bases). The CDR3 extends over 14 amino acids. The germline gives CDR1 KGHDR, CDR2 SFDVKD. Written as DNA, the CDR3 is TGTGCCACCCGTGATCACAGGATCCACTATGGCTACACCTTA. Translation: CATRDHRIHYGYTL.

As to this clonotype: The germline gene is not matched at one end of the junction; a read error may be the cause. The chain has TRBV5-8 and TRBJ2-1, with TRBD1 matching over 9 bases. The CDR3 is 13 amino acids. Germline V gene data show CDR1 as SGHTS and CDR2 as YDEGEE. In DNA form, the CDR3 reads TGTGCCAGCCGCTTGGACAGGGGCAATGAGAGGTTCTTC. Residues: CASRLDRGNERFF.

In the case of this clonotype: A much larger clone differs from this one at a single base, so this may be a read error. The rearrangement uses TRBV20-1 and TRBJ2-1, with D hard to call. Near its end, the DNA agrees better with TRBJ2-7, so the J call may be wrong. CDR1 is DFQATT, CDR2 SNEGSKA, per germline (reference sequence). The length of the CDR3 is 10 residues. CDR3 residues: CSAYIRTQYF. The CDR3 DNA sequence: TGCAGTGCATATATTCGTACACAGTACTTC.

This clonotype was counted once. One end of the junction fails to match germline, which may point to a read error. The CDR3 nucleotides are TGTACCAGCAGCCTGGCGGCGGGGACCGACTACGAGCAGTACTTC. Residues: CTSSLAAGTDYEQYF. The chain uses TRBV14 and TRBJ2-7, with TRBD2 as a possible D gene (6 bases). This CDR3 spans 15 amino acids. Germline values: CDR1 SGHDN, CDR2 FVKESK.

On this clonotype itself: The germline gene is not matched at one end of the junction; a read error may be the cause. This sequence joins TRBV11-3 and TRBJ1-6; the D is unclear. This CDR3 is 15 amino acids long. From germline, CDR1 is SGHNT and CDR2 YENEEA. The CDR3 region has the DNA TGTGAAAGCAGCTTTAAGTGGAGCTATAACTCACCCCTCCACTTT. Amino acids: CESSFKWSYNSPLHF.

The chain carries TRBV28 and TRBJ2-2; 10 nucleotides agree with TRBD2. With 3 bases clipped from V and 14 bases from J, the junction kept 15 bases outside the gene matches. CDR1 MDHEN and CDR2 SYDVKM come from the germline V gene. The CDR3 covers 16 residues. CDR3 sequence (DNA): TGTGCCAGCAGTTTGGCACTAGCGGGAAGCTCCGGAGATCTGTTTTTT. Translating gives CASSLALAGSSGDLFF.

CDR3 protein: CASRDLQGGNETQYF. The CDR3 coding sequence is TGTGCCAGTAGGGATTTGCAGGGAGGGAACGAGACCCAGTACTTC. V is TRBV28 and J is TRBJ2-5; 7 nucleotides agree with TRBD2. The CDR3 has 15 amino acids. In germline, CDR1 is MDHEN, CDR2 SYDVKM. The V gene end was trimmed by 9 bases and the J gene end by 5 bases; junction bases not matched to a gene: 15.

As for this clonotype: An end of the junction differs from the germline gene, which may be a read error. The chain is built from TRBV6-2 or TRBV6-3 and TRBJ2-1; 12 bases are a match to TRBD2. Germline V CDR1 and CDR2: MNHEY, SVGEGT. The CDR3 runs to 20 residues. DNA for the CDR3: TGTGCCAGCATTTACGACAGTGCGGGTCTAGCGGGAGGGCCTAACAATGAACAGTTCTTC. Translating gives CASIYDSAGLAGGPNNEQFF.

The rearrangement links TRBV11-2 to TRBJ1-1, with TRBD1 matching 12 bases. Germline CDR1 reads SGHAT; CDR2 reads FQNNGV. J gave up 2 bases and V 4 bases, and 17 bases lay outside the gene matches. The CDR3 is made up of 20 amino acids. Here the CDR3 DNA reads TGTGCCAGCAGCTCTCGGGACAGGGGGCGCAAGAAGCGGAGTAACACTGAAGCTTTCTTT. Translated: CASSSRDRGRKKRSNTEAFF.

This clonotype was observed a few times. The genes are TRBV12-3 or TRBV12-4 and TRBJ1-1; possibly TRBD1 for D (6 bases). The CDR3 runs to 18 residues. V lost 5 bases and J 6 bases, leaving 28 bases between the germline ends. CDR3 amino acids: CASSQLPQGKGGGAEAFF. The CDR3 bases are TGTGCCAGCAGTCAACTCCCCCAGGGGAAGGGGGGGGGGGCTGAAGCTTTCTTT.

For this clonotype: Because it lacks the conserved phenylalanine or tryptophan at the end, this CDR3 is likely a read error. This chain joins TRBV11-2 and TRBJ2-7, with a possible D match to TRBD1 (7 bases). Germline CDR1 and CDR2: SGHAT and FQNNGV. This CDR3 has 17 amino acids. In DNA, the CDR3 is TGTGCCAGCAGTATCACAGGAGGGGGCTCTTGGGCCTACAAGCAGTACTCC. Translation: CASSITGGGSWAYKQYS.

A single count supports this clonotype. The CDR3 does not end in the conserved phenylalanine or tryptophan, so this is likely a read error. The chain recombines TRBV12-3 or TRBV12-4 with TRBJ2-7; D not resolved. CDR3 length equals 14 residues. Trimming left V 2 bases short and J 7 bases short, with 15 bases between. The CDR3 loop is CASSLRRGIKEQYL. The DNA for the CDR3 is TGTGCCAGCAGTTTACGGCGCGGCATCAAGGAGCAGTACCTC.

Note on this clonotype: As the CDR3 is not closed by the conserved phenylalanine or tryptophan, this likely results from a read error. The V and J genes are TRBV11-2 and TRBJ1-6; D not certain. The V end lost 8 bases, the J end lost 8 bases, and 16 bases lay between the germline ends. From germline, CDR1 is SGHAT and CDR2 FQNNGV. The CDR3 has 14 amino acids. CDR3 sequence reads: CASGKGTWDSPLHS. DNA of the CDR3: TGTGCCAGCGGGAAAGGAACATGGGATTCACCCCTCCACTCT.

About this clonotype: The conserved phenylalanine or tryptophan normally closing the CDR3 is absent here, so this likely arose from a read error. The chain uses TRBV6-6 and TRBJ2-1; D assignment may be TRBD1 or TRBD2 (6 bases each). CDR1 and CDR2 (germline): MNHNY, SVGAGI (reference sequence). V shed 10 bases and J shed 9 bases, with 19 bases lying between them. The length of the CDR3 is 13 residues. CDR3 loop: CATRPPEGGEQFL. DNA for the CDR3: TGTGCCACACGTCCTCCGGAGGGGGGTGAGCAGTTCTTA.

This clonotype occurred once. As the CDR3 is not closed by the conserved phenylalanine or tryptophan, this likely results from a read error. The limits of the CDR3 on the DNA are not certain, so only TCRdb's listed CDR3 is given. This rearrangement joins TRBV4-3 to TRBJ2-1; no DNA check was done on the table's D call, TRBD2. CDR1 and CDR2 from the germline V gene are LGHNA and YSLEER. The CDR3 contains 16 residues when both ends are counted. The CDR3 sequence is CASSQDWDYANNEQSL.

V and J are TRBV5-4 and TRBJ2-3; TRBD2 agrees at 10 bases. The CDR3 length is 18 residues. The germline gives CDR1 SGHNT, CDR2 YYREEE (reference sequence). The V gene end was trimmed by 5 bases and the J gene end by 12 bases; junction bases not matched to a gene: 24. This CDR3 is CASSNPVASGSRTDIQYF. DNA of the CDR3: TGTGCCAGCAGTAACCCGGTGGCTAGCGGGAGTCGGACAGATATACAGTATTTT. Drawing the rest from reference TRBV5-4 and TRBJ2-3, the complete variable domain is ETGVTQSPTHLIKTRGQQVTLRCSSQSGHNTVSWYQQALGQGPQFIFQYYREEENGRGNFPPRFSGLQFPNYSSELNVNALELDDSALYLCASSNPVASGSRTDIQYFGPGTRLTVL.

As regards this clonotype: The conserved phenylalanine or tryptophan is not found at the CDR3 terminus, so this likely reflects a read error. This chain connects TRBV11-2 to TRBJ1-2; tentatively, D is TRBD1 (5 bases). V lost 5 bases and J 4 bases, leaving 17 bases between the germline ends. The V gene's germline CDR1 is SGHAT and CDR2 FQNNGV. This CDR3 is 15 amino acids long. The CDR3 region has the DNA TGTGCCAGCAGCCCCCTGGGACTCCCGGGCTATGGCTACACCTCC. Translating it yields CASSPLGLPGYGYTS.

This clonotype was detected once. The junction shows a germline mismatch at one end, possibly a read error. Here the CDR3 reads CAGSSTLDRGGRIGQYF. The DNA of the CDR3 is TGTGCCGGCAGTTCCACCTTAGACCGCGGAGGCCGGATAGGGCAGTATTTT. The chain has TRBV6-6 and TRBJ2-3; tentative D call: TRBD2 (5 bases). Germline-derived CDR1 and CDR2 are MNHNY and SVGAGI (reference sequence). The CDR3 extends over 17 amino acids.

Concerning this clonotype: Its ends do not fully match the called genes, so a read error is possible. The V and J genes are TRBV7-8 and TRBJ2-3; 10 positions match TRBD2. This CDR3 comprises 16 residues. Per germline, CDR1 SGHVS and CDR2 FQNEAQ. CDR3 in DNA: TGTATCAGCAACTTAGGAGCGGGAGGGCCTGGTGATACGCAATATTTT. Protein product: CISNLGAGGPGDTQYF.

This clonotype is classed as medium-sized. The chain links TRBV7-8 to TRBJ2-3; perhaps TRBD2 as D (5 bases). Germline loops: CDR1 SGHVS, CDR2 FQNEAQ. This CDR3 spans 14 amino acids. Trimming left V 3 bases short and J 6 bases short, with 13 bases between. The CDR3 DNA follows: TGTGCCAGCAGCTTGTCCAGCGGTCGGGATACGCAGTATTTT. As protein: CASSLSSGRDTQYF.

Points on this clonotype: Germline and junction disagree at one end, which may indicate a read error. This sequence joins TRBV6-5 and TRBJ2-7; maybe TRBD1 (5 bases). This CDR3 contains 15 residues. Looked up from germline, CDR1 is MNHEY and CDR2 is SVGAGI. CDR3 sequence reads: CACSYNDSSSYEEYF. In DNA form, the CDR3 reads TGTGCCTGCAGTTACAATGACAGCAGCTCCTACGAGGAGTACTTC.

This clonotype was recorded at least ten times. V and J are TRBV28 and TRBJ2-4, with D tentatively TRBD1 (5 bases). V was trimmed by 6 bases and J by 11 bases, leaving 14 bases between them. Germline assignment: CDR1 MDHEN and CDR2 SYDVKM. This CDR3 region has 12 residues. The CDR3 DNA sequence: TGTGCCAGCAGCGCCGTGGGGCCCCTTCAGTACTTC. This encodes CASSAVGPLQYF.

Comment on this clonotype: Sequence at one end of the junction differs from germline and may be a read error. The chain has TRBV6-5 and TRBJ2-2; the D gene is possibly TRBD2 (5 bases). The CDR3 has 15 amino acids. CDR1 is MNHEY, CDR2 SVGAGI, per germline. The CDR3 DNA follows: TGTGCCAGCTGTCCGCGGATAGGGTTCACCGGGGAGCCGTTCTTT. Amino acids: CASCPRIGFTGEPFF.

A note on this clonotype: Compared with germline, one end of the junction differs, possibly owing to a read error. The genes are TRBV7-9 and TRBJ2-2; 7 bases map to TRBD2. The CDR3 extends over 12 amino acids. CDR1 is SEHNR, CDR2 FQNEAQ, per germline (reference sequence). The CDR3 region has the DNA TGTACCAGCAGCTCAAGAGGCGGGGGGCTGTTTTTT. This translates into CTSSSRGGGLFF. The entire variable domain, with the rest obtained from reference TRBV7-9 and TRBJ2-2, is as follows: DTGVSQNPRHKITKRGQNVTFRCDPISEHNRLYWYRQTLGQGPEFLTYFQNEAQLEKSRLLSDRFSAERPKGSFSTLEIQRTEQGDSAMYLCTSSSRGGGLFFGEGSRLTVL.

A note on this clonotype: One end of the junction varies from germline; a read error may be responsible. The chain has TRBV7-9 and TRBJ2-2, with D perhaps given as TRBD1 or TRBD2 (6 bases each). The V gene's germline CDR1 is SEHNR and CDR2 FQNEAQ (reference sequence). The CDR3 runs 16 residues. The DNA of the CDR3 is TGTGCCAGCAGCCCACCGGCGGCAGGGGCTGTTCGGGGGCTGTATTTT. It codes for CASSPPAAGAVRGLYF.

This sequence joins TRBV11-3 and TRBJ1-6; unclear D gene. This CDR3 contains 15 residues. Germline loops: CDR1 SGHNT, CDR2 YENEEA. The CDR3 DNA follows: TGTGTAAGCAGCTTTAAGTGGAACCATAATTCACCCCTCCACTTT. Protein sequence: CVSSFKWNHNSPLHF.

About this clonotype: This CDR3 is missing its conserved last phenylalanine or tryptophan, likely due to a read error. V is TRBV11-2 and J is TRBJ2-5, with D maybe TRBD2 (6 bases). Germline CDR1 is SGHAT and CDR2 is FQNNGV. The CDR3 contains 16 residues. V was shortened by 6 bases and J by 0 bases, with 17 bases between the two germline ends. The DNA for the CDR3 is TGTGCCAGCAGATCACGGGACTCGGCCCACCAAGAGACCCAGTACATC. The encoded protein is CASRSRDSAHQETQYI.

This clonotype is a singleton in its sample. The conserved phenylalanine or tryptophan normally closing the CDR3 is absent here, so this likely arose from a read error. The DNA is left out, because the CDR3 cannot be placed on it with certainty; the CDR3 is given as TCRdb lists it. The CDR3 spells CASSLFGTQVFSYNERFI. The chain carries TRBV7-9 and TRBJ2-1; the table's D call, TRBD1, has no DNA check behind it. CDR1 is SEHNR and CDR2 is FQNEAQ in the germline V gene (reference sequence). Ends included, the CDR3 has 18 residues.